This T cell receptor (beta chain) was captured in a study of blood T cell repertoires in COVID-19. Overall study context: The United States, Italy and Spain supplied acute and convalescent COVID-19 samples.

Original data processing: By means of reference gene primer amplification, nucleated cell counts were estimated. Method: immunoSEQ multiplex PCR; TCRdb's copy keeps in-frame clones and lacks some. That table supplies the V and J calls and clone size; D and trimming were determined from the DNA. The sample holds approximately 120,000 clones; 85% to 90% are singletons and the top ten take about 1%. The germline gives CDR1 SGDLS, CDR2 YYNGEE. Deletions cut 4 bases from V and 0 bases from J, with 11 bases between. The CDR3 is made up of 15 amino acids. This TCR was recovered from a human donor in a cohort sampled during active COVID-19. The V gene is TRBV9, the J gene TRBJ1-3; D gene uncertain. Material for sequencing was peripheral blood. Here the CDR3 DNA reads TGTGCCAGCAGCCCATCGGGAGACTCTGGAAACACCATATATTTT. It translates to CASSPSGDSGNTIYF.